The T cell receptor beta chain under discussion was sequenced for a study of blood T cell repertoires in COVID-19. Across the whole study: The United States, Italy and Spain provided the acute and convalescent COVID-19 samples.

Germline V gives CDR1 MNHEY, CDR2 SMNVEV (reference sequence). CDR3 size: 14 residues. Deletions cut 0 bases from V and 5 bases from J, with 7 bases between. The data were produced by immunoSEQ multiplex PCR, yet TCRdb's version contains in-frame clones alone and is incomplete. The top ten clones hold around 12% of a sample with around 100,000 clones, 75% to 90% of them seen once. This sequence originates from a human donor in a cohort sampled during active COVID-19. Input material: peripheral blood. The gene calls are TRBV27 and TRBJ1-4; D call uncertain. CDR3 in amino acids: CASSLSQWNEKLFF. The DNA for the CDR3 is TGTGCCAGCAGTTTATCACAGTGGAATGAAAAACTGTTTTTT.